What follows are 14 T cell receptor beta chains derived from one specimen sequenced in a study of blood T cell repertoires in COVID-19. The table came from immunoSEQ multiplex PCR; TCRdb's copy has only in-frame clones and leaves some out. The table lists roughly 170,000 clones, roughly 85% of them singletons. Source material: peripheral blood. These receptors all come from a woman in her seventies with acute or convalescent COVID-19.

The chain is built from TRBV3-1 (or the pseudogene TRBV3-2) and TRBJ2-2, with TRBD1 identical over 11 bases. The CDR3 totals 18 residues. Unmatched junction bases numbered 11, after V lost 2 bases and J lost 6 bases. Germline CDR1 LGHDT, CDR2 YNNKEL (reference sequence). CDR3 amino acids: CASSQWTMGQGVAGELFF. The CDR3 DNA reads TGTGCCAGCAGCCAATGGACCATGGGACAGGGGGTTGCCGGGGAGCTGTTTTTT.

CDR3: CASSLRTSGRTRSSYEQYF. CDR3 in DNA: TGTGCCAGCAGCTTAAGGACTAGCGGGAGGACTAGGAGCTCCTACGAGCAGTACTTC. This rearrangement joins TRBV9 to TRBJ2-7, with TRBD2 identical over 14 bases. This CDR3 spans 19 amino acids. Germline loops: CDR1 SGDLS, CDR2 YYNGEE. The V gene end was trimmed by 4 bases and the J gene end by 0 bases; junction bases not matched to a gene: 12.

This chain uses TRBV9 with TRBJ1-2, with D hard to call. The V and J ends lost 4 bases and 9 bases respectively, with 19 bases between them. Germline V gives CDR1 SGDLS, CDR2 YYNGEE. The CDR3 runs 14 residues. The CDR3 nucleotides are TGTGCCAGCAGCCCGGAGGACCTTGAGATAAGCTACACCTTC. Translated, it gives CASSPEDLEISYTF.

Here the CDR3 reads CAWSLSGENGYTF. CDR3 coding DNA: TGTGCCTGGAGTCTCTCGGGGGAAAATGGCTACACCTTC. The chain couples TRBV30 to TRBJ1-2; D might be TRBD1 (5 bases). The CDR3 contains 13 residues. Trimming took off 2 bases at V and 6 bases at J, with 13 bases between the two ends. Germline CDR1 is GTSNPN and CDR2 is SVGIG (reference sequence).

V is TRBV14 and J is TRBJ2-1; D is possibly TRBD1 (6 bases). The CDR3 spans 15 residues. CDR1 SGHDN and CDR2 FVKESK come from the germline V gene. V was pared by 0 bases and J by 10 bases, with 16 bases between. The CDR3 here is CASSQDLGTGLEQFF. In nucleotides, the CDR3 is TGTGCCAGCAGCCAAGATCTTGGTACAGGGTTGGAGCAGTTCTTC.

The chain recombines TRBV27 with TRBJ2-1; 11 bases line up with TRBD2. Looked up from germline, CDR1 is MNHEY and CDR2 is SMNVEV (reference sequence). This CDR3 comprises 15 residues. The V segment lost 6 bases and the J segment 5 bases; nucleotides outside the gene matches: 6. The CDR3 nucleotides read TGTGCCAGCAGACAGCCGGGACTAGCGGACAATGAGCAGTTCTTC. Protein: CASRQPGLADNEQFF.

This clone was observed once. The rearrangement uses TRBV28 and TRBJ2-7; a weak D match, TRBD2 (7 bases). Trimming removed 3 bases from V and 6 bases from J, with 18 bases in between. There are 15 residues in the CDR3. Germline V lookup: CDR1 MDHEN, CDR2 SYDVKM. The CDR3 is CASSLGGYRGAEQYF. CDR3 DNA sequence: TGTGCCAGCAGTTTGGGCGGGTACCGGGGGGCCGAGCAGTACTTC. Combining the CDR3 with reference TRBV28 and TRBJ2-7 gives the whole variable domain DVKVTQSSRYLVKRTGEKVFLECVQDMDHENMFWYRQDPGLGLRLIYFSYDVKMKEKGDIPEGYSVSREKKERFSLILESASTNQTSMYLCASSLGGYRGAEQYFGPGTRLTVT.

The table lists this clone with a count of one. The chain couples TRBV10-3 to TRBJ1-2; D unclear. The V end lost 8 bases, the J end lost 4 bases, and 11 bases lay between the germline ends. Germline V gene sequence: CDR1 ENHRY, CDR2 SYGVKD. The CDR3 consists of 12 residues. CDR3 loop: CAIGSARYGYTF. Written as DNA, the CDR3 is TGTGCCATCGGCTCTGCTCGCTATGGCTACACCTTC.

The V gene is TRBV2, the J gene TRBJ1-5; the match to TRBD1 covers 8 bases. CDR3 length equals 13 residues. Germline V CDR1 and CDR2: SNHLY, FYNNEI. J gave up 3 bases and V 8 bases, and 3 bases lay outside the gene matches. CDR3 protein: CASRTGNNQPQHF. Here the CDR3 DNA reads TGTGCCAGCCGGACAGGGAACAATCAGCCCCAGCATTTT.

The chain combines TRBV5-1 with TRBJ1-1; perhaps TRBD1 as D (6 bases). Germline V CDR1 and CDR2: SGHRS, YFSETQ. The CDR3 runs 14 residues. Trimming stripped 7 bases from V and 4 bases from J, with 17 bases between. The CDR3 protein is CASDAGQPATEAFF. CDR3 coding DNA: TGCGCCAGCGATGCAGGACAGCCGGCCACTGAAGCTTTCTTT.

This chain joins TRBV19 and TRBJ2-1, with TRBD2 identical over 11 bases. CDR1 LNHDA and CDR2 SQIVND come from the germline V gene (reference sequence). Trimming removed 11 bases from V and 5 bases from J; junction bases left unmatched: 11. This CDR3 contains 15 residues. DNA for the CDR3: TGTGCCGCTCAACCGACTAGCGGGGTGAACAATGAGCAGTTCTTC. Translating gives CAAQPTSGVNNEQFF. Full variable domain (remainder filled in from reference TRBV19 and TRBJ2-1): DGGITQSPKYLFRKEGQNVTLSCEQNLNHDAMYWYRQDPGQGLRLIYYSQIVNDFQKGDIAEGYSVSREKKESFPLTVTSAQKNPTAFYLCAAQPTSGVNNEQFFGPGTRLTVL.

The genes are TRBV7-9 and TRBJ1-3, with TRBD1 matching over 8 bases. The germline V gene has CDR1 SEHNR and CDR2 FQNEAQ (reference sequence). The CDR3 loop spans 14 amino acids. V trimming: 4 bases; J trimming: 7 bases; junction bases outside the gene matches: 6. The CDR3 region has the DNA TGTGCCAGCAGCTCGGACAGGGCCTTCAACACCATATATTTT. This encodes CASSSDRAFNTIYF. Supplemented by reference TRBV7-9 and TRBJ1-3, the full variable domain reads DTGVSQNPRHKITKRGQNVTFRCDPISEHNRLYWYRQTLGQGPEFLTYFQNEAQLEKSRLLSDRFSAERPKGSFSTLEIQRTEQGDSAMYLCASSSDRAFNTIYFGEGSWLTVV.

At least ten counts were recorded for this clone. J is TRBJ2-6 and V is TRBV5-4; 8 nucleotides agree with TRBD2. Germline V gives CDR1 SGHNT, CDR2 YYREEE (reference sequence). V gave up 0 bases and J gave up 1 base; unmatched junction bases: 3. The CDR3 covers 17 residues. This chain's CDR3 is CASSLAGTRSGANVLTF. In nucleotides, the CDR3 is TGTGCCAGCAGCTTGGCCGGGACTAGGTCTGGGGCCAACGTCCTGACTTTC.

This rearrangement joins TRBV11-2 to TRBJ2-3; 9 nucleotides align to TRBD2. Germline V CDR1 and CDR2: SGHAT, FQNNGV. Trimming removed 5 bases from V and 6 bases from J; junction bases left unmatched: 12. The CDR3 has 16 amino acids. As DNA, the CDR3 is TGTGCCAGCAGCCCACTCTTAGCGGGAGCTGGGGATACGCAGTATTTT. Protein sequence: CASSPLLAGAGDTQYF. Filled out from reference TRBV11-2 and TRBJ2-3, the complete variable domain reads EAGVAQSPRYKIIEKRQSVAFWCNPISGHATLYWYQQILGQGPKLLIQFQNNGVVDDSQLPKDRFSAERLKGVDSTLKIQPAKLEDSAVYLCASSPLLAGAGDTQYFGPGTRLTVL.